The 10 T cell receptor beta chains below all came from one sample that was sequenced in a study of OX40 agonist ivuxolimab in advanced cancers. Measured with immunoSEQ multiplex PCR; TCRdb has only the in-frame clones, and not every one. The sample lists 20,000 or so clones; roughly 80% were seen once. Sequencing used CD4+ or CD8+ T cells sorted from blood, obtained in a trial of the OX40 agonist ivuxolimab. Receptors originate from an adult with an advanced solid tumor such as melanoma, head and neck, liver or kidney cancer.

This clone was seen more than once but under ten times. The chain joins TRBV2 to TRBJ1-4; D is unresolved. Trimming shortened V by 5 bases and J by 4 bases, and 8 bases separated the two germline ends. Germline loops: CDR1 SNHLY, CDR2 FYNNEI. The length of the CDR3 is 13 residues. CDR3 bases: TGTGCCAGCAGTTACACAAGTAATGAAAAACTGTTTTTT. Translation: CASSYTSNEKLFF.

This chain joins TRBV2 and TRBJ2-2, with D perhaps given as TRBD1 or TRBD2 (5 bases each). The V gene's germline CDR1 is SNHLY and CDR2 FYNNEI. V lost 5 bases and J lost 4, with 17 bases in between. The CDR3 consists of 16 residues. CDR3 sequence: CASSLRDGPSTGELFF. The DNA for the CDR3 is TGTGCCAGCAGTCTCCGGGACGGCCCCTCCACCGGGGAGCTGTTTTTT.

J is TRBJ2-2 and V is TRBV7-2; D gene uncertain. The CDR3 sequence is 14 residues long. Trimming removed 1 base at V and 4 bases at J, with 7 bases between. Germline V gene data show CDR1 as SGHTA and CDR2 as FQGNSA. CDR3 amino acids: CASSLEPSTGELFF. The CDR3, as DNA: TGTGCCAGCAGCTTAGAACCCTCCACCGGGGAGCTGTTTTTT.

The rearrangement joins TRBV5-8 to TRBJ1-3; TRBD1 matches 8 bases. J lost 0 bases, V lost 4 bases, and 9 bases had no gene match. This CDR3 contains 17 residues. Germline V lookup: CDR1 SGHTS, CDR2 YDEGEE. The CDR3 DNA reads TGTGCCAGCAGCCGCCTTGGGACAGGCGTCTCTGGAAACACCATATATTTT. It is translated as CASSRLGTGVSGNTIYF. Combining the CDR3 with reference TRBV5-8 and TRBJ1-3 gives the whole variable domain EAGVTQSPTHLIKTRGQQATLRCSPISGHTSVYWYQQALGLGLQFLLWYDEGEERNRGNFPPRFSGRQFPNYSSELNVNALELEDSALYLCASSRLGTGVSGNTIYFGEGSWLTVV.

The chain couples TRBV6-7 to TRBJ2-7, with TRBD2 matching over 8 bases. TRBV6-7 is annotated as an ORF whose role is uncertain. V gave up 9 bases and J gave up 3 bases; unmatched junction bases: 10. This CDR3 is built from 14 residues. CDR3 coding DNA: TGTGCCAGTCCTCGCCCGGGACTAGTCTACGAGCAGTACTTC. It yields the protein CASPRPGLVYEQYF.

The V call is TRBV7-8, the J call TRBJ2-5; D is unresolved. The J call is uncertain, as TRBJ2-7 better fits the DNA end. The CDR3 spans 15 residues. The germline V gene has CDR1 SGHVS and CDR2 FQNEAQ. As DNA, the CDR3 is TGTGCCAGCAGCTCCCCGGGCCGCAGCTCCTACGAGCAGTACTTC. This codes for CASSSPGRSSYEQYF.

This clone was detected only once. The genes are TRBV11-2 and TRBJ1-4; tentative D call: TRBD1 (5 bases). The germline V and J ends were trimmed by 6 bases and 7 bases, with 18 bases remaining between them. The germline V gene has CDR1 SGHAT and CDR2 FQNNGV. This CDR3 is built from 15 residues. CDR3 protein: CASRAVGGMREKLFF. The CDR3 nucleotides read TGTGCCAGCAGAGCGGTGGGGGGTATGCGTGAAAAACTGTTTTTT. The variable domain in full, completed from reference TRBV11-2 and TRBJ1-4, reads EAGVAQSPRYKIIEKRQSVAFWCNPISGHATLYWYQQILGQGPKLLIQFQNNGVVDDSQLPKDRFSAERLKGVDSTLKIQPAKLEDSAVYLCASRAVGGMREKLFFGSGTQLSVL.

This chain uses TRBV7-3 with TRBJ2-1; tentatively, D is TRBD2 (5 bases). Looked up from germline, CDR1 is SGHTA and CDR2 is FQGTGA. Trimming cost V 5 bases and J 9 bases, with 14 bases left between them. This CDR3 has 13 residues. The CDR3 here is CASSPGSAGEQFF. The DNA of the CDR3 is TGTGCCAGCAGCCCGGGGTCGGCGGGTGAGCAGTTCTTC.

The chain employs TRBV6-5 and TRBJ2-5, with D hard to call. This CDR3 comprises 14 residues. V shed 5 bases and J shed 2 bases, with 12 bases lying between them. Germline loops: CDR1 MNHEY, CDR2 SVGAGI. The CDR3 region is CASSPDRWQETQYF. For the CDR3, the DNA is TGTGCCAGCAGTCCGGATCGATGGCAAGAGACCCAGTACTTC.

The chain is built from TRBV7-2 and TRBJ1-6, with D tentatively TRBD1 (6 bases). The CDR3 is 15 amino acids. From germline, CDR1 is SGHTA and CDR2 FQGNSA. V dropped 3 bases and J dropped 6 bases, with 12 bases sitting between them. The CDR3 sequence: CASSFKQGLNSPLHF. CDR3 sequence (DNA): TGTGCCAGCAGCTTTAAACAGGGACTTAATTCACCCCTCCACTTT.